The 9 T cell receptor beta chains reported below all come from one sample, sequenced in a study of CD8+ T cells in alopecia areata. The authors extracted RNA and reverse transcribed it into cDNA as the sequencing template. The method was immunoSEQ multiplex PCR; TCRdb's version includes in-frame clones alone and lacks a portion of them. This table has around 250,000 clones, around two thirds appearing once. The sample in question was CD4+ T cells sorted from blood, obtained at week 0. These receptors originate from a human donor with alopecia areata.

This clone was detected a few times. This sequence joins TRBV4-3 and TRBJ1-2; possibly TRBD1 for D (5 bases). Per the germline V gene, CDR1 is LGHNA and CDR2 is YSLEER. The CDR3 runs 14 residues. V was clipped by 3 bases and J by 4 bases, with 12 bases between them. In nucleotides, the CDR3 is TGCGCCAGCAGCCAGCGGGGACGCGGCTATGGCTACACCTTC. Amino acid sequence: CASSQRGRGYGYTF.

In its sample, this clone was seen a few times. The gene calls are TRBV5-4 and TRBJ2-4, with D perhaps being TRBD1 or TRBD2 (5 bases each). The ends were cut back, 3 bases at V and 5 bases at J, with 18 bases in the middle. Germline V gene lookup returns CDR1 SGHNT and CDR2 YYREEE (reference sequence). This CDR3 comprises 16 residues. The CDR3, as DNA: TGTGCCAGCAGCTCCCAACCCGGGGCCCTTGAAAACATTCAGTACTTC. Protein: CASSSQPGALENIQYF. The full variable domain, its missing parts supplied by reference TRBV5-4 and TRBJ2-4, is ETGVTQSPTHLIKTRGQQVTLRCSSQSGHNTVSWYQQALGQGPQFIFQYYREEENGRGNFPPRFSGLQFPNYSSELNVNALELDDSALYLCASSSQPGALENIQYFGAGTRLSVL.

This clone has only a few counts. The same CDR3 can be traced to other DNA sequences in this sample. This chain uses TRBV29-1 with TRBJ2-2; TRBD1 or TRBD2 may be the D gene (5 bases each). Germline lookup yields CDR1 SQVTM and CDR2 ANQGSEA. V lost 4 bases to trimming and J lost 2 bases, with 11 bases between them. CDR3 length equals 14 residues. The CDR3 DNA is TGCAGCGTTGGTTGGGGGTCCAACACCGGGGAGCTGTTTTTT. This codes for CSVGWGSNTGELFF.

V usage is TRBV5-4 and J usage is TRBJ1-1; D gene unclear. The germline gives CDR1 SGHNT, CDR2 YYREEE (reference sequence). The ends were cut back, 4 bases at V and 0 bases at J, with 13 bases in the middle. CDR3 length: 15 amino acids. CDR3 nucleotide sequence: TGTGCCAGCAGCCAACTAGTTGGATTGAACACTGAAGCTTTCTTT. As protein: CASSQLVGLNTEAFF.

CDR3 DNA: TGTGCCAGCAGCCCTGAGAACGTGCAGACCCAGTACTTC. As protein: CASSPENVQTQYF. The chain links TRBV7-3 to TRBJ2-5; D gene unclear. Germline CDR1 and CDR2: SGHTA and FQGTGA. The CDR3 extends over 13 amino acids. The ends were cut back, 5 bases at V and 6 bases at J, with 13 bases in the middle.

Only a few counts were recorded for this clone. The chain carries TRBV7-9 and TRBJ1-6; D not resolved. Germline CDR1 and CDR2: SEHNR and FQNEAQ (reference sequence). The CDR3 is made up of 14 amino acids. V was pared by 3 bases and J by 6 bases, with 9 bases between. The DNA of the CDR3 is TGTGCCAGCAGCTTCGGCAACGGTAATTCACCCCTCCACTTT. Protein product: CASSFGNGNSPLHF.

J is TRBJ2-5 and V is TRBV5-1; 7 bases are a match to TRBD1. CDR3 length: 16 amino acids. Trimming cost V 1 base and J 1 base; bases outside gene matches: 7. From germline, CDR1 is SGHRS and CDR2 YFSETQ. The CDR3 DNA reads as TGCGCCAGCAGCTTGTTGGGACAGCTTACCCAAGAGACCCAGTACTTC. It yields the protein CASSLLGQLTQETQYF.

This chain uses TRBV6-5 with TRBJ2-7, with TRBD1 matching over 11 bases. The CDR3 is 15 residues long. Germline V gene lookup returns CDR1 MNHEY and CDR2 SVGAGI. Trimming took 2 bases from V and 4 from J; bases not matched to a gene: 4. CDR3 sequence: CASSYADRGRYEQYF. In DNA form, the CDR3 reads TGTGCCAGCAGTTACGCGGACAGGGGGCGGTACGAGCAGTACTTC.

This clone was recorded only once. The gene calls are TRBV7-9 and TRBJ2-2, with D uncertain. Germline V gene lookup returns CDR1 SEHNR and CDR2 FQNEAQ (reference sequence). V lost 8 bases to trimming and J lost 1 base, with 2 bases between them. This CDR3 spans 11 amino acids. Written as DNA, the CDR3 is TGTGCCAGCCAGAACACCGGGGAGCTGTTTTTT. It yields the protein CASQNTGELFF.